This paragraph covers one TCR beta chain sequence. Free of recent acute infections or vaccinations, the donors were healthy HIV-negative adults. The method was immunoSEQ multiplex PCR; TCRdb's version includes in-frame clones alone and lacks a portion of them. The sample has approximately 2.1 million clones, just over 90% seen once. Trimming stripped 0 bases from V and 8 bases from J, with 13 bases between. Per the germline V gene, CDR1 is MDHEN and CDR2 is SYDVKM. The CDR3 consists of 15 residues. This sample was taken from a study of shared clonotypes between healthy human individuals. This receptor was taken from a young man in good health. Some clones in this sample may be carry-over from other donors' samples. The chain joins TRBV28 to TRBJ1-4; D remains unclear. Sequenced: naive CD4+ T cells from PBMCs. Subset in this sample: CD45RA+ positively selected. The CDR3 protein is CASSLWAAGNEKLFF. As DNA, the CDR3 is TGTGCCAGCAGTTTATGGGCAGCGGGGAACGAAAAACTGTTTTTT.